This TCR beta chain was sequenced for a study of cytomegalovirus exposure and HLA in healthy donors listed by TCRdb under 2017. Turning to the overall study: According to an earlier analysis of a few hundred of the donors, some 170 million T cells yielded over 100 million unique TCR beta sequences and 276 Gb of sequence data. The aim of the study was to test whether cataloging public T cell receptors could identify signatures of past pathogen exposure. The later analysis used no new phenotypic data to find candidate immune exposures, relying instead on TCR beta sequences and their occurrence across donors. The T cell repertoires of some 700 subjects were profiled by immunosequencing and related to cytomegalovirus serostatus. A later analysis re-examined previously published TCR beta repertoires from more than 600 donors and added high-resolution HLA genotyping to investigate patterns of TCR occurrence. Typing coverage differed by locus: A, B, C, DRB1 and DQB1 were typed in roughly 629-630 donors, DQA1 in roughly 500, DPA1 in around 580, and DPB1 in around 490. Because of strong linkage in the cohort, five DR-DQ haplotypes were treated as single units for association and clustering. HLA typing covered class I and class II loci at four-digit resolution. Of the 300 to 500 genotyped donors, less than 90% were placed in the genetic ancestry cluster associated with self-reported Caucasian donors. Besides the first cohort of hundreds of subjects, a separate validation cohort made up of over 100 different subjects was used. In an earlier analysis of more than 550 of the donors, high-throughput TCR beta sequencing was used to judge whether each TCR beta V gene segment behaved as functional or pseudogenic. The study combined high-throughput TCR immunosequencing, statistical association of individual TCRs with disease status, and machine learning to predict cytomegalovirus infection status. An early release that covered several hundred HLA-typed donors contained 300 to 350 gigabases of sequencing data and 75 million to 100 million unique TCR sequences. A later genetic analysis took genome-wide SNP genotypes for about three fifths of the 666 donors and used that subset as a discovery cohort. Among several hundred genotyped donors of the cohort, an average of around 250,000 unique TCR beta nucleotide sequences was sequenced per donor, of which 15% to 20% were non-productive. Donor age, sex, ethnicity and CMV serostatus were collected together with the repertoire data. All discovery cohort repertoires had been generated on a single sequencing platform.

The cohort comprised 670 or so healthy bone marrow donors. All cohort members were sampled while nominally healthy, although unrecorded immune exposures were likely present. The donor tested CMV seronegative and was one of the 352 seronegative cohort members. A peripheral blood sample was collected from each donor, and TCR beta sequencing was performed on peripheral blood mononuclear cells. The Qiagen DNeasy Blood Extraction Kit was used to extract genomic DNA from the blood cell samples. The study at large found these results: In the study, approximately 150 TCR beta chains were listed as associated with cytomegalovirus. For the cohort, immune exposure information was limited to CMV serostatus. V-gene and J-gene trimming of TCR beta chains was associated with a missense DCLRE1C variant in a later genetic analysis, and the association was replicated in an independent cohort. Compared with the approximately 600-donor mean, donors in an Asian-associated ancestry cluster had fewer N-insertions in productive TCRs, according to a later genetic analysis. A further reported finding was that TCR beta sequences accurately predicted the HLA-A and HLA-B alleles for most subjects in the first cohort. Because counts were too low, some 17 rarely observed V segments, including chromosome 9 orphons, were left out of the earlier analysis of 500 to 650 of the donors. In vitro tests confirmed that three of the cytomegalovirus-associated TCR beta chains recognize cytomegalovirus antigens. Because HLA typing was missing for some donors at each locus, association tests included only the typed subset. In a later analysis, the rate of TCR association differed among HLA loci, with DRB1 alleles having the most associated TCRs and HLA-C alleles having the fewest. At a false discovery rate of 0.05, a later analysis linked around 17,000 TCR beta sequences to specific HLA alleles. Broadly in line with IMGT annotations, most TCR beta V segments showed up in productive rearrangements about 90% or about 30% of the time in an earlier analysis of under 700 of the donors. A cluster of highly shared sequence variants was judged likely to be a technical artifact of the sequencing pipeline. The cohort was sequenced for TCR beta chains only, and without alpha or paired-chain data the features that could be detected were limited. It was suggested by the authors that the approach could potentially be generalized to other disease states and immunological phenotypes. According to a later analysis, parvovirus B19, influenza, CMV and Epstein-Barr virus appeared linked to several top co-occurrence clusters. When HLA alleles, especially DR and DQ, strongly co-occurred, TCR associations were difficult to assign to individual alleles. Across donors, most TCR sequences were observed very rarely, whereas some public TCRs were present in many individuals. The presence/absence analyses assumed that sequencing depth was roughly uniform across donors, and that assumption may not be true. Some IMGT-functional V segments, including TRBV6-2 and TRBV6-3, could not be told apart with the 87-base-pair reads, so those segments were excluded. A later analysis found that most CMV-associated TCR beta chains appeared HLA-restricted, with HLA associations seemingly driven largely by CMV exposure. The classifier was reported to diagnose cytomegalovirus status with high specificity and sensitivity in both the original cohort and the validation cohort. A later analysis found that HLA-associated TCR beta chains were more clonally expanded and had lower generation probabilities than equally common non-associated chains. Correlated functional status among segregating V segments might reflect linkage disequilibrium, but an unknown experimental factor could not be ruled out.

The library was obtained by the immunoSEQ multiplex PCR assay. For the multiplex PCR, a mixture combining 60 forward primers for TCR Vbeta segments and 13 reverse primers for TCR Jbeta segments was used. Amplification of the CDR3 region of rearranged TCR beta genes was performed with a multiplex PCR assay on genomic DNA. The Illumina HiSeq System was used to sequence the amplified TCR beta libraries as 87-base-pair reads. The paper's processing steps were these. A later analysis tallied about 77 million unique TCR beta chains across the 666 repertoires, and about 10 million of those chains were shared by two or more donors. A nearest-neighbor algorithm error-corrected the raw reads and collapsed the reads into unique sequences, merging closely related sequences to remove PCR and sequencing errors. Alignment of CDR3 sequences to IMGT reference sequences was used to assign V, D and J gene segments. For a sequence to be retained, a match of at least six nucleotides to both a V gene segment and a J gene segment was required. A rearrangement counted as productive if the CDR3 had no stop codons and remained in frame with V and J, and every other rearrangement counted as non-productive. Following IMGT convention, CDR3 was defined as the stretch from the second conserved V-encoded cysteine to the conserved J-encoded phenylalanine. The earlier analysis of about 530 of the donors excluded any sequence lacking an unambiguous match to a single V gene segment. An earlier analysis of some 500 of the donors classified V segments as functional when productive rearrangements were above 56.7% and as segregating when the standard deviation between donors was above 5%. A statistical classification framework was built to diagnose cytomegalovirus status from the catalog of TCR beta chain sequences. V and J gene assignment, in a later analysis, came from comparing TCR nucleotide sequences with IMGT/GENE-DB human TR gene sequences. Using the TCRdist pipeline, a later analysis assigned CDR3 sequences along with most-parsimonious VDJ recombination scenarios. In a later analysis, every TCR beta chain was defined by the combination of its CDR3 amino acid sequence and its V-gene family, and reads without a unique V-gene family were dropped. As a way to deal with suspected cross-contamination and a sequencing artifact, a later analysis dropped more than 500 nucleotide sequences that were highly shared and had low generation probability. In a later analysis, a clonal expansion index was calculated for each public chain from normalized within-repertoire ranks of inferred template counts. In a later analysis, generation probabilities were computed using a VDJ recombination model fitted to out-of-frame rearrangements, and the results were checked against IGoR. In a later analysis, TCR-TCR, TCR-HLA and TCR-CMV co-occurrence was scored with hypergeometric tests, and a repertoire-size bias correction was applied to TCR pairs. False discovery rates were estimated in a later analysis by permuting HLA or CMV assignments 20 times. In a later analysis, co-occurring TCRs were grouped using DBSCAN, with TCRdist sequence similarity added in when clustering inside HLA-allele-positive subsets. Repertoires with fewer than 30,000 or more than 120,000 public chains, plus five repertoires with anomalous nucleotide sharing, were excluded from co-occurrence clustering. Held by TCRdb, this immuneACCESS table contains in-frame sequences only and omits some clones. Under half of the omission traces to an unresolved V gene where checked; the cause of the rest is unknown. V, J and clone size are those of that table, while D and trimming were read from the DNA. The sample table lists 90,000 to 110,000 clones, 70% to 80% of them with a count of one. The ten largest clones add up to 1.3% of the sample.

The CDR3 goes from the cysteine to the phenylalanine over 17 residues. The only DNA kept is the CDR3, 51 bases in frame from the first base. For CDR1 and CDR2, the germline V gene (reference sequence) lists LNHDA and SQIVND. V is reduced by 4 bases and J by 4 bases, leaving a spacing of 20 bases between them. Regarding this clone: It has no known antigen specificity. No much larger clone is present one base from it, and per-base qualities are unavailable.

Sequences were obtained from PBMCs. The sequence was collected from a man aged 40-49 years in good health and CMV-seronegative. The sequence is built from TRBV19 and TRBJ1-3; the D gene identity is not certain. At the DNA level, the sequence is TGTGCCAGTAGTAGGGCAGGAGGATCCTCGGGAGGAAACACCATATATTTT. It translates to CASSRAGGSSGGNTIYF.